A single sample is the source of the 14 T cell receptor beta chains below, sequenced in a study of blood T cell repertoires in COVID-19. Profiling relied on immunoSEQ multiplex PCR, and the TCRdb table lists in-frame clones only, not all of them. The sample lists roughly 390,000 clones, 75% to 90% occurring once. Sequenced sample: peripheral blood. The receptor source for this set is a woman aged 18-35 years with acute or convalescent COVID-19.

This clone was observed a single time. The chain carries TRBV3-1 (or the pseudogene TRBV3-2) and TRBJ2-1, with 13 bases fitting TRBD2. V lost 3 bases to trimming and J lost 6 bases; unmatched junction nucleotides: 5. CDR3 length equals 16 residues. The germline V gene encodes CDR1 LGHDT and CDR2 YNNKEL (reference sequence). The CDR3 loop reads CASSHSLAGGPNEQFF. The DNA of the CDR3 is TGTGCCAGCAGCCACTCACTAGCGGGGGGGCCCAATGAGCAGTTCTTC.

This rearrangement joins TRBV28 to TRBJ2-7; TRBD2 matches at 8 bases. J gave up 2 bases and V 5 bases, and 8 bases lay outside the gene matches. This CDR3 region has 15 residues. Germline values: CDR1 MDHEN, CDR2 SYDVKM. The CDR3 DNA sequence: TGTGCCAGCAGTCAAAGCGGGAGAGGCACCTACGAGCAGTACTTC. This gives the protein CASSQSGRGTYEQYF.

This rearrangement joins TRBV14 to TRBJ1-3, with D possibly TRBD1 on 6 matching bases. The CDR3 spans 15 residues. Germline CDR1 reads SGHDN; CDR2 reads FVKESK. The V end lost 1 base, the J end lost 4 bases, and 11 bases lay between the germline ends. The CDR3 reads CASSQVHRDGNTIYF. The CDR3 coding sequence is TGTGCCAGCAGCCAAGTTCACAGGGACGGAAACACCATATATTTT. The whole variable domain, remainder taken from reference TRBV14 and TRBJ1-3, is EAGVTQFPSHSVIEKGQTVTLRCDPISGHDNLYWYRRVMGKEIKFLLHFVKESKQDESGMPNNRFLAERTGGTYSTLKVQPAELEDSGVYFCASSQVHRDGNTIYFGEGSWLTVV.

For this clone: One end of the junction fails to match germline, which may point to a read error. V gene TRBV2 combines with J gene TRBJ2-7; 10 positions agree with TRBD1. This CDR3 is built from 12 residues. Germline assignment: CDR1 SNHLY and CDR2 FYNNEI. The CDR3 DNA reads TGTGCCAGCAGTGAATCGGGGACAGGGGTTAACTTC. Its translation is CASSESGTGVNF.

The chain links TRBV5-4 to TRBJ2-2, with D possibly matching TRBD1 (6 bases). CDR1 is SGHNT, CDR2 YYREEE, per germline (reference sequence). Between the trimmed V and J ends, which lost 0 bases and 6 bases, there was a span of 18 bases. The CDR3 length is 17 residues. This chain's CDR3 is CASSLAQGWNKAGELFF. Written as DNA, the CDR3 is TGTGCCAGCAGCTTGGCCCAGGGGTGGAATAAAGCCGGGGAGCTGTTTTTT.

The CDR3 reads CATSDQQGASTEAFF. The CDR3 bases are TGTGCCACTAGCGATCAACAGGGGGCGAGCACTGAAGCTTTCTTT. The genes are TRBV19 and TRBJ1-1; 9 bases match TRBD1. Germline V gene sequence: CDR1 LNHDA, CDR2 SQIVND (reference sequence). V gave up 10 bases and J gave up 4 bases; unmatched junction bases: 13. The CDR3 is made up of 15 amino acids.

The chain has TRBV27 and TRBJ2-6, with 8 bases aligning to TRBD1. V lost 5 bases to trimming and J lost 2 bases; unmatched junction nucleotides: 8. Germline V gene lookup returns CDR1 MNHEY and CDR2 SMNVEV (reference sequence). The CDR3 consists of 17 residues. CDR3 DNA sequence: TGTGCCAGCAGTACGGACAGGGTGGTAACTGGGGCCAACGTCCTGACTTTC. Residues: CASSTDRVVTGANVLTF.

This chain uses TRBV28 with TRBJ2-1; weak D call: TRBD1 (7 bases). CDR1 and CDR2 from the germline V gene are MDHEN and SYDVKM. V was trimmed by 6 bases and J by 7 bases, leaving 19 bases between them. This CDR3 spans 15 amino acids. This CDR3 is CASRKRQGLWNEQFF. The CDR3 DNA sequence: TGTGCCAGCAGAAAGAGACAGGGACTTTGGAATGAGCAGTTCTTC.

The CDR3 sequence: CASAPQVSRGWMAFF. As DNA, the CDR3 is TGTGCCAGCGCCCCCCAAGTGTCAAGGGGATGGATGGCTTTCTTT. V and J are TRBV3-1 (or the pseudogene TRBV3-2) and TRBJ1-1, with a tentative D call TRBD1 (5 bases). CDR3 length: 15 amino acids. The V end lost 8 bases, the J end lost 11 bases, and 27 bases lay between the germline ends. Germline CDR1 reads LGHDT; CDR2 reads YNNKEL (reference sequence).

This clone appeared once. The CDR3 DNA is TGTGCCAGCTCATCAGAGGGGGCAGGGGGCAATCAGCCCCAGCATTTT. It is translated as CASSSEGAGGNQPQHF. This chain joins TRBV18 and TRBJ1-5, with 7 nucleotides matching TRBD1. V shed 5 bases and J 2 bases; nucleotides not matched to a gene: 9. CDR1 is KGHSH, CDR2 LQKENI, per germline. This CDR3 has 16 residues.

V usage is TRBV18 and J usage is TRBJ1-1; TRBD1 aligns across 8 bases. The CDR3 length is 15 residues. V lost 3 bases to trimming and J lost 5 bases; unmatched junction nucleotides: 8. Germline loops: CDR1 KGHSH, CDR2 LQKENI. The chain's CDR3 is CASSPAGQVRTEAFF. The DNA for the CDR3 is TGTGCCAGCTCACCCGCGGGACAGGTGAGAACTGAAGCTTTCTTT. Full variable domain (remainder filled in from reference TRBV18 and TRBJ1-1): NAGVMQNPRHLVRRRGQEARLRCSPMKGHSHVYWYRQLPEEGLKFMVYLQKENIIDESGMPKERFSAEFPKEGPSILRIQQVVRGDSAAYFCASSPAGQVRTEAFFGQGTRLTVV.

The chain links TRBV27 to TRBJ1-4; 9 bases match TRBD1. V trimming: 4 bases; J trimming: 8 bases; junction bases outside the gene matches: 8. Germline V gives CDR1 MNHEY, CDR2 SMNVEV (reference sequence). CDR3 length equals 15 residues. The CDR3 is CASSSQQGAPEKLFF. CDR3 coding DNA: TGTGCCAGCAGTTCCCAACAGGGGGCGCCCGAAAAACTGTTTTTT. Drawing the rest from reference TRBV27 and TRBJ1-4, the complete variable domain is EAQVTQNPRYLITVTGKKLTVTCSQNMNHEYMSWYRQDPGLGLRQIYYSMNVEVTDKGDVPEGYKVSRKEKRNFPLILESPSPNQTSLYFCASSSQQGAPEKLFFGSGTQLSVL.

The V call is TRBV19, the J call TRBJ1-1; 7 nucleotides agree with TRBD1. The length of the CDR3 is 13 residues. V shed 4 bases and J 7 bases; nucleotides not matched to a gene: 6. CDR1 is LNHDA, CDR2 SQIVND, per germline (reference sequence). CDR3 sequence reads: CASSRGGLIEAFF. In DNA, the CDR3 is TGTGCCAGTAGTAGAGGGGGCCTCATTGAAGCTTTCTTT.

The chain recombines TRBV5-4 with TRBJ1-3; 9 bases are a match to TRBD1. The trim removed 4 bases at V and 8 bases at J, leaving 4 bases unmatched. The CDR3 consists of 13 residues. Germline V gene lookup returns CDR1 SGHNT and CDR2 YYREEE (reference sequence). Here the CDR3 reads CASSRDRVDTIYF. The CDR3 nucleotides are TGTGCCAGCAGCCGGGACAGGGTGGACACCATATATTTT.